The rows below give T cell receptor beta chains drawn from one sample of a study of blood T cell repertoires in COVID-19. This table comes from immunoSEQ multiplex PCR, and its TCRdb copy is limited to in-frame clones, with some not included. The data show over 200,000 clones, with over 80% seen just once and around 30% held by the top ten. Sequencing used peripheral blood. These receptors were taken from a man aged 40-50 years with acute or convalescent COVID-19. The CDR3 runs from the conserved cysteine through the conserved F or W. A D gene is named only where the DNA matches it firmly. Clone size is given for some rows only: seen once, a few or many times, or a class if the clone is expanded.

size,J,V,D,CDR3,DNA
-,TRBJ1-2,TRBV19,-,CASRTHRELGYTF,TGTGCCAGTAGAACCCACAGGGAACTTGGCTACACCTTC
-,TRBJ1-1,TRBV5-1,-,CASSLLGLRGTEAFF,TGCGCCAGCAGCTTGCTCGGGCTTAGGGGCACTGAAGCTTTCTTT
-,TRBJ2-5,TRBV2,-,CASRRFVRETQYF,TGTGCCAGTCGGAGGTTCGTCAGGGAGACCCAGTACTTC
-,TRBJ1-2,TRBV7-8,TRBD1,CASSLVSGTATSYGYTF,TGTGCCAGCAGCTTAGTTTCCGGGACAGCAACTAGCTATGGCTACACCTTC
-,TRBJ2-3,TRBV14,TRBD1,CASSQGDSTQYF,TGTGCCAGCAGCCAGGGGGACAGTACGCAGTATTTT
-,TRBJ1-4,TRBV14,TRBD1,CASSQRDSFNEKLFF,TGTGCCAGCAGCCAGCGGGACAGCTTTAATGAAAAACTGTTTTTT
-,TRBJ2-3,TRBV28,TRBD1,CASSSRDRGFTDTQYF,TGTGCCAGCAGTTCGAGGGACAGAGGATTTACAGATACGCAGTATTTT
-,TRBJ2-1,TRBV6-2/TRBV6-3,-,CASSYLGGGGEQFF,TGTGCCAGCAGTTACTTGGGGGGAGGGGGTGAGCAGTTCTTC
-,TRBJ2-1,TRBV4-1,TRBD2,CASSQGTSGRLGNEQFF,TGCGCCAGCAGCCAAGGGACTAGCGGGAGATTAGGCAATGAGCAGTTCTTC
-,TRBJ1-4,TRBV19,-,CASSTMATNEKLFF,TGTGCCAGTAGTACTATGGCAACTAATGAAAAACTGTTTTTT
few,TRBJ1-1,TRBV10-2,TRBD1,CASSGPRAGGAGSTEAFF,TGCGCCAGCAGTGGGCCCCGAGCAGGGGGCGCGGGGAGCACTGAAGCTTTCTTT
-,TRBJ1-1,TRBV18,-,CASSRTAEAFF,TGTGCCAGCTCACGGACAGCTGAAGCTTTCTTT
-,TRBJ1-2,TRBV5-4,-,CASSYIRGQTGYTF,TGTGCCAGCAGTTATATTCGGGGACAAACCGGCTACACCTTC
-,TRBJ1-2,TRBV4-2,TRBD1,CASSLPPGQVTNYGYTF,TGTGCCAGCAGCCTACCCCCGGGACAGGTCACTAACTATGGCTACACCTTC
-,TRBJ2-7,TRBV20-1,TRBD2,CSASPRGSPYEQYF,TGCAGTGCTAGTCCCCGCGGGAGTCCCTACGAGCAGTACTTC
few,TRBJ2-1,TRBV4-1,-,CASSVRLGGYNEQFF,TGCGCCAGCAGCGTCCGGTTGGGGGGTTACAATGAGCAGTTCTTC
-,TRBJ1-3,TRBV6-5,TRBD1,CASSAGQGINTIYF,TGTGCCAGCAGCGCTGGACAGGGTATAAACACCATATATTTT
-,TRBJ2-1,TRBV27,-,CASFSGSYNEQFF,TGTGCCAGCTTTAGCGGCTCCTACAATGAGCAGTTCTTC
-,TRBJ1-4,TRBV12-3/TRBV12-4,-,CASRSNEKLFF,TGTGCCAGCAGGTCGAATGAAAAACTGTTTTTT
-,TRBJ1-4,TRBV5-8,TRBD1,CASSERTGGLTNEKLFF,TGTGCCAGCAGCGAACGGACAGGGGGCCTGACTAATGAAAAACTGTTTTTT
-,TRBJ1-1,TRBV6-2/TRBV6-3,-,CASSYSRGNTEAFF,TGTGCCAGCAGTTACTCTAGAGGGAACACTGAAGCTTTCTTT
-,TRBJ2-2,TRBV11-3,TRBD2,CASSWGLAANTGELFF,TGTGCCAGCAGCTGGGGACTAGCGGCGAACACCGGGGAGCTGTTTTTT
few,TRBJ2-2,TRBV5-1,-,CASSLTVDTGELFF,TGCGCCAGCAGCCTTACAGTGGACACCGGGGAGCTGTTTTTT
-,TRBJ2-1,TRBV19,TRBD2,CASTLAGAGYNEQFF,TGTGCCAGTACCCTAGCGGGAGCCGGCTACAATGAGCAGTTCTTC
-,TRBJ1-1,TRBV7-9,-,CASSPYTEAFF,TGTGCCAGCAGCCCGTACACTGAAGCTTTCTTT
-,TRBJ2-7,TRBV7-6,-,CASSLAQTEQYF,TGTGCCAGCAGCTTAGCACAGACCGAGCAGTACTTC
once,TRBJ1-2,TRBV5-8,-,CASRLTEGYTF,TGTGCCAGCAGATTGACGGAGGGCTACACCTTC
-,TRBJ1-5,TRBV24-1,-,CATSARGRDQPQHF,TGTGCCACCAGTGCCCGGGGAAGGGATCAGCCCCAGCATTTT
-,TRBJ2-1,TRBV5-4,TRBD2,CASSLAGAPPNEQFF,TGTGCCAGCAGCTTAGCGGGAGCCCCTCCAAATGAGCAGTTCTTC
-,TRBJ2-7,TRBV6-5,TRBD1,CASRRTTGNGYEQYF,TGTGCCAGCAGGAGAACGACAGGGAATGGATACGAGCAGTACTTC
-,TRBJ2-7,TRBV15,-,CATSSLGTSYEQYF,TGTGCCACCAGCAGCCTTGGGACTTCCTACGAGCAGTACTTC
once,TRBJ1-2,TRBV4-3,-,CASSQDRASLYGYTF,TGCGCCAGCAGCCAAGATCGAGCATCCCTATACGGCTACACCTTC
-,TRBJ1-2,TRBV6-5,TRBD1,CASRTGTGVDGYTF,TGTGCCAGCAGAACCGGGACAGGGGTAGATGGCTACACCTTC
-,TRBJ1-1,TRBV9,-,CASKETVNTEAFF,TGTGCCAGCAAGGAGACGGTGAACACTGAAGCTTTCTTT
-,TRBJ2-3,TRBV7-3,TRBD2,CASSLNGGRTADAQYF,TGTGCCAGCAGCTTAAATGGCGGGAGGACGGCCGATGCGCAGTATTTT
-,TRBJ1-1,TRBV20-1,-,CSASMVEEAFF,TGCAGTGCTAGTATGGTAGAGGAAGCTTTCTTT
-,TRBJ1-2,TRBV12-3/TRBV12-4,TRBD1,CASNPQGNYGYTF,TGTGCCAGCAACCCACAGGGGAACTATGGCTACACCTTC
-,TRBJ2-2,TRBV5-1,TRBD1,CASSRGQGNTGELFF,TGCGCCAGCAGCCGCGGACAGGGGAACACCGGGGAGCTGTTTTTT
-,TRBJ1-1,TRBV10-1,TRBD1,CASRVGQTLTSNTEAFF,TGCGCCAGCAGGGTGGGACAGACATTAACCAGCAACACTGAAGCTTTCTTT
few,TRBJ2-3,TRBV7-3,-,CASSFLGDTQYF,TGTGCCAGCAGCTTTCTCGGAGATACGCAGTATTTT
few,TRBJ2-7,TRBV5-1,TRBD1,CASSFQLQGPKIYEQYF,TGCGCCAGCAGCTTCCAACTACAGGGGCCCAAAATCTACGAGCAGTACTTC
-,TRBJ1-4,TRBV14,-,CASSHAGFNEKLFF,TGTGCCAGCAGCCATGCAGGCTTTAATGAAAAACTGTTTTTT
-,TRBJ2-3,TRBV30,-,CAWTLIAGTDTQYF,TGTGCCTGGACGCTCATAGCGGGCACAGATACGCAGTATTTT
-,TRBJ1-2,TRBV19,-,CASSDEAFYGYTF,TGTGCCAGTAGTGACGAGGCCTTCTATGGCTACACCTTC
-,TRBJ1-1,TRBV3-1/TRBV3-2,-,CASSQDQVAFF,TGTGCCAGCAGCCAAGACCAGGTAGCTTTCTTT
-,TRBJ1-1,TRBV4-2,-,CASSQSRQAMNTEAFF,TGTGCCAGCAGCCAATCAAGACAAGCCATGAACACTGAAGCTTTCTTT
-,TRBJ2-7,TRBV11-1,-,CASSLAGGGYEQYF,TGTGCCAGCAGCTTAGCGGGAGGCGGATACGAGCAGTACTTC
few,TRBJ1-1,TRBV18,-,CASFADRLPNTEAFF,TGTGCCAGCTTTGCCGACAGGCTTCCGAACACTGAAGCTTTCTTT
-,TRBJ2-3,TRBV29-1,-,CSALPLAHLTDTQYF,TGCAGCGCCCTACCACTAGCCCATCTCACAGATACGCAGTATTTT
-,TRBJ2-5,TRBV5-1,TRBD1,CASSFGNQGQGTETQYF,TGCGCCAGCAGCTTTGGGAATCAGGGACAGGGGACGGAGACCCAGTACTTC
few,TRBJ1-4,TRBV30,TRBD1,CAWSPGTGGIEKLFF,TGTGCCTGGTCCCCTGGGACAGGGGGCATAGAAAAACTGTTTTTT
-,TRBJ2-1,TRBV6-5,TRBD2,CATRGLAGNEQFF,TGTGCCACCCGGGGACTAGCGGGGAATGAGCAGTTCTTC
-,TRBJ1-5,TRBV7-9,-,CASSLDGGGTGRRQPQHF,TGTGCCAGCAGCTTAGATGGTGGCGGGACCGGACGCCGGCAGCCCCAGCATTTT